The 32 T cell receptor beta chains presented below share a single source sample, sequenced in a study of cytotoxic CD8 clonotypes in ibrutinib-treated CLL. Produced via immunoSEQ multiplex PCR; TCRdb's table is partial and in-frame only. This table holds roughly 150,000 clones, approximately 84% found once. Sequencing used PBMCs, obtained after 24 months of ibrutinib treatment. The source of these receptors is a human donor with chronic lymphocytic leukemia.

Of note for this clone: The identical CDR3 is also encoded by other nucleotide sequences in the sample. V usage is TRBV18 and J usage is TRBJ1-3, with D unresolved. The ends were cut back, 2 bases at V and 0 bases at J, with 5 bases in the middle. In germline, CDR1 is KGHSH, CDR2 LQKENI. This CDR3 has 14 amino acids. This CDR3 is CASSPSVSGNTIYF. CDR3 nucleotide sequence: TGTGCCAGCTCACCATCAGTCTCTGGAAACACCATATATTTT.

The chain has TRBV5-1 and TRBJ2-7, with D perhaps TRBD2 (5 bases). The CDR3 totals 14 residues. The V and J ends lost 3 bases and 4 bases respectively, with 14 bases between them. Germline-derived CDR1 and CDR2 are SGHRS and YFSETQ. This chain's CDR3 is CASSWERGNYEQYF. CDR3 nucleotides: TGCGCCAGCAGCTGGGAACGGGGAAATTACGAGCAGTACTTC.

This chain connects TRBV19 to TRBJ2-1; tentative D call: TRBD2 (7 bases). This CDR3 comprises 15 residues. V lost 4 bases and J lost 10, with 20 bases in between. Germline V CDR1 and CDR2: LNHDA, SQIVND (reference sequence). In nucleotides, the CDR3 is TGTGCCAGTAGTACTTCGAGGGGGGGATATGGCGAGCAGTTCTTC. Residues: CASSTSRGGYGEQFF.

CDR3 amino acids: CASSESRRGYNEQFF. The CDR3 DNA is TGCGCCAGCAGTGAATCCCGGAGGGGCTACAATGAGCAGTTCTTC. This chain joins TRBV10-1 and TRBJ2-1; maybe TRBD2 (6 bases). The CDR3 is 15 residues long. Trimming took off 3 bases at V and 3 bases at J, with 12 bases between the two ends. Germline V gene lookup returns CDR1 WNHNN and CDR2 SYGVQD (reference sequence).

This chain joins TRBV13 and TRBJ2-5, with D possibly TRBD1 on 5 matching bases. The V gene lost 3 bases and the J gene lost 1 base, with 12 bases spanning the gap. The V gene's germline CDR1 is PRHDT and CDR2 FYEKMQ (reference sequence). The CDR3 has 15 amino acids. The CDR3 is CASSLAGRGQETQYF. For the CDR3, the DNA is TGTGCCAGCAGCTTGGCAGGGCGAGGCCAAGAGACCCAGTACTTC.

The CDR3 coding sequence is TGTGCCAGCAGCTTAAACAGGGGGCAACAAGAGACCCAGTACTTC. This translates into CASSLNRGQQETQYF. The rearrangement links TRBV7-2 to TRBJ2-5; TRBD1 agrees at 9 bases. This CDR3 has 15 residues. The ends lost 2 bases at V and 2 bases at J; junction bases unmatched: 3. CDR1 and CDR2 (germline): SGHTA, FQGNSA. Full variable domain (rest looked up from reference TRBV7-2 and TRBJ2-5): GAGVSQSPSNKVTEKGKDVELRCDPISGHTALYWYRQSLGQGLEFLIYFQGNSAPDKSGLPSDRFSAERTGGSVSTLTIQRTQQEDSAVYLCASSLNRGQQETQYFGPGTRLLVL.

This clone has more than one count but fewer than ten. This chain uses TRBV7-9 with TRBJ2-3; D possibly corresponds to TRBD1 (6 bases). The CDR3 is made up of 16 amino acids. Trimming shortened V by 6 bases and J by 1 base, and 17 bases separated the two germline ends. Germline lookup yields CDR1 SEHNR and CDR2 FQNEAQ (reference sequence). CDR3 DNA sequence: TGTGCCAGCAGATCCGCTAGGGCAGGGGGCACAGATACGCAGTATTTT. Encoded protein: CASRSARAGGTDTQYF.

The J gene is TRBJ1-4, the V gene TRBV6-5; D is unresolved. The CDR3 loop spans 14 amino acids. Trimming pared 4 bases from V and 4 bases from J, leaving 10 bases between. Germline V gene lookup returns CDR1 MNHEY and CDR2 SVGAGI. CDR3 nucleotide sequence: TGTGCCAGCAGTTCCCGGTGGTTTAATGAAAAACTGTTTTTT. It yields the protein CASSSRWFNEKLFF.

A few counts support this clone. The chain carries TRBV9 and TRBJ2-2, with 10 bases aligning to TRBD2. The J segment lost 2 bases and the V segment lost 0 bases, leaving 7 bases of the junction unmatched. The germline V gene has CDR1 SGDLS and CDR2 YYNGEE. The CDR3 extends over 18 amino acids. The CDR3 nucleotides read TGTGCCAGCAGCGTAGTACCTAGGACTAGCGGAAACACCGGGGAGCTGTTTTTT. Its translation: CASSVVPRTSGNTGELFF. Supplemented by reference TRBV9 and TRBJ2-2, the full variable domain reads DSGVTQTPKHLITATGQRVTLRCSPRSGDLSVYWYQQSLDQGLQFLIQYYNGEERAKGNILERFSAQQFPDLHSELNLSSLELGDSALYFCASSVVPRTSGNTGELFFGEGSRLTVL.

J is TRBJ2-5 and V is TRBV5-6; perhaps TRBD1 as D (6 bases). The V end lost 2 bases, the J end lost 3 bases, and 11 bases lay between the germline ends. This CDR3 spans 14 amino acids. Germline CDR1 is SGHDT and CDR2 is YYEEEE. CDR3 amino acids: CASSFDRRKETQYF. In DNA, the CDR3 is TGTGCCAGCAGCTTTGACAGGAGGAAAGAGACCCAGTACTTC.

In its sample, this clone was seen a few times. The rearrangement joins TRBV7-2 to TRBJ1-5, with D perhaps matching TRBD1 (5 bases). Trimming removed 7 bases at V and 0 bases at J, with 13 bases between. The V gene's germline CDR1 is SGHTA and CDR2 FQGNSA. CDR3 length equals 15 residues. The CDR3 DNA sequence: TGTGCCAGCACCCTGGGGGGGTATAGCAATCAGCCCCAGCATTTT. Translating it yields CASTLGGYSNQPQHF. The whole variable domain, remainder taken from reference TRBV7-2 and TRBJ1-5, is GAGVSQSPSNKVTEKGKDVELRCDPISGHTALYWYRQSLGQGLEFLIYFQGNSAPDKSGLPSDRFSAERTGGSVSTLTIQRTQQEDSAVYLCASTLGGYSNQPQHFGDGTRLSIL.

The chain carries TRBV10-3 and TRBJ2-1, with 16 bases identical to TRBD2. Losses at the gene ends were 11 bases for V and 8 bases for J; bases not matched to a gene: 9. The CDR3 consists of 15 residues. In germline, CDR1 is ENHRY, CDR2 SYGVKD. The CDR3: CASAPGLAGGHEQFF. For the CDR3, the DNA is TGTGCCTCAGCCCCGGGACTAGCGGGAGGGCATGAGCAGTTCTTC.

CDR3 coding DNA: TGTGCCAGCAGTGACAGCGGGGAAGGGTATGAAAAACTGTTTTTT. The encoded protein is CASSDSGEGYEKLFF. The genes are TRBV2 and TRBJ1-4; no clear D gene. Germline CDR1 reads SNHLY; CDR2 reads FYNNEI. The CDR3 consists of 15 residues. The V gene lost 3 bases and the J gene lost 6 bases, with 14 bases spanning the gap.

This sequence joins TRBV7-8 and TRBJ2-1; 12 bases align to TRBD2. V shed 5 bases and J 6 bases; nucleotides not matched to a gene: 14. This CDR3 has 18 residues. The germline V gene encodes CDR1 SGHVS and CDR2 FQNEAQ. This CDR3 reads CASSVQVGLAGLSNEQFF. The CDR3 DNA reads TGTGCCAGCAGCGTCCAAGTAGGACTAGCGGGGTTATCCAATGAGCAGTTCTTC.

The chain is built from TRBV9 and TRBJ2-2; possible D gene TRBD1, 6 bases. CDR1 is SGDLS, CDR2 YYNGEE, per germline. Trimming left V 0 bases short and J 4 bases short, with 10 bases between. This CDR3 has 15 amino acids. CDR3 sequence: CASSVVTGVTGELFF. CDR3 DNA: TGTGCCAGCAGCGTAGTGACAGGCGTCACCGGGGAGCTGTTTTTT.

The CDR3 sequence is CAWKTGDTQYF. Written as DNA, the CDR3 is TGTGCCTGGAAGACAGGGGATACGCAGTATTTT. The rearrangement uses TRBV30 and TRBJ2-3, with 7 positions matching TRBD1. CDR3 length: 11 residues. The germline gives CDR1 GTSNPN, CDR2 SVGIG (reference sequence). Unmatched junction bases numbered 1, after V lost 4 bases and J lost 6 bases.

This chain connects TRBV29-1 to TRBJ1-1, with unresolved D. Trimming removed 4 bases at V and 2 bases at J, with 8 bases between. Germline V gene data show CDR1 as SQVTM and CDR2 as ANQGSEA. The CDR3 sequence is 12 residues long. DNA of the CDR3: TGCAGCGTTGTACAGTCTAACACTGAAGCTTTCTTT. Its protein is CSVVQSNTEAFF.

The chain couples TRBV4-1 to TRBJ1-6, with 7 bases that match TRBD1. CDR3 length equals 15 residues. V lost 3 bases to trimming and J lost 9 bases; unmatched junction nucleotides: 8. Germline V gene lookup returns CDR1 MGHRA and CDR2 YSYEKL. This chain's CDR3 is CASSHTRQGGSPLHF. The CDR3 bases are TGCGCCAGCAGCCATACCAGACAGGGAGGTTCACCCCTCCACTTT.

The chain uses TRBV19 and TRBJ1-2, with 7 bases aligning to TRBD1. V lost 2 bases, J lost 3 bases, and 12 bases stayed unmatched. Per the germline V gene, CDR1 is LNHDA and CDR2 is SQIVND (reference sequence). The CDR3 is 17 residues long. CDR3 sequence reads: CASSIRNRGSVDYGYTF. CDR3 nucleotide sequence: TGTGCCAGTAGTATAAGGAACAGGGGATCGGTTGACTATGGCTACACCTTC. The full variable domain, in which reference TRBV19 and TRBJ1-2 provide the parts outside the CDR3, is DGGITQSPKYLFRKEGQNVTLSCEQNLNHDAMYWYRQDPGQGLRLIYYSQIVNDFQKGDIAEGYSVSREKKESFPLTVTSAQKNPTAFYLCASSIRNRGSVDYGYTFGSGTRLTVV.

A remark on this clone: Other DNA sequences of this sample code for an identical CDR3. The chain uses TRBV19 and TRBJ1-2; possibly TRBD1 for D (5 bases). The V gene's germline CDR1 is LNHDA and CDR2 SQIVND (reference sequence). This CDR3 is built from 14 residues. The V end was cut by 0 bases, the J end by 4 bases, with 9 bases between. The CDR3 protein is CASSIEQGRYGYTF. CDR3 sequence (DNA): TGTGCCAGTAGTATAGAGCAGGGACGCTATGGCTACACCTTC.

The gene calls are TRBV5-8 and TRBJ1-2, with 7 bases aligning to TRBD1. This CDR3 has 13 amino acids. Unmatched junction bases numbered 8, after V lost 4 bases and J lost 8 bases. Germline V gene lookup returns CDR1 SGHTS and CDR2 YDEGEE. In DNA form, the CDR3 reads TGTGCCAGCAGCCCGGCCGGGGGACAGGGCTACACCTTC. Residues: CASSPAGGQGYTF. The entire variable domain, with the rest obtained from reference TRBV5-8 and TRBJ1-2, is as follows: EAGVTQSPTHLIKTRGQQATLRCSPISGHTSVYWYQQALGLGLQFLLWYDEGEERNRGNFPPRFSGRQFPNYSSELNVNALELEDSALYLCASSPAGGQGYTFGSGTRLTVV.

The gene calls are TRBV18 and TRBJ1-2; 8 nucleotides align to TRBD1. Trimming cost V 4 bases and J 3 bases; bases outside gene matches: 10. From germline, CDR1 is KGHSH and CDR2 LQKENI. The CDR3 is 16 residues long. The CDR3 DNA sequence: TGTGCCAGCTCACTGTTAGGGGCAGGGGGCGACTATGGCTACACCTTC. Its protein product is CASSLLGAGGDYGYTF.

This chain connects TRBV5-1 to TRBJ2-3, with D possibly being TRBD1 (5 bases). The germline V and J ends were trimmed by 1 base and 5 bases, with 14 bases remaining between them. The CDR3 is made up of 15 amino acids. The germline CDR1 and CDR2 sequences are SGHRS and YFSETQ. Here the CDR3 DNA reads TGCGCCAGCAGCTTGACAGGTCTCGGCGGAGATACGCAGTATTTT. Translation: CASSLTGLGGDTQYF.

The chain joins TRBV7-3 to TRBJ1-2; the D gene is possibly TRBD1 (5 bases). Trimming stripped 5 bases from V and 0 bases from J, with 16 bases between. Germline loops: CDR1 SGHTA, CDR2 FQGTGA. This CDR3 spans 16 amino acids. This CDR3 is CASSLAGTEANYGYTF. In nucleotides, the CDR3 is TGTGCCAGCAGCCTGGCTGGGACCGAAGCTAACTATGGCTACACCTTC.

The rearrangement joins TRBV5-1 to TRBJ2-1, with D perhaps TRBD1 or TRBD2 (6 bases each). The ends were cut back, 0 bases at V and 8 bases at J, with 18 bases in the middle. CDR1 is SGHRS, CDR2 YFSETQ, per germline. The CDR3 covers 16 residues. CDR3 bases: TGCGCCAGCAGCTTGGCGGGGGCCAGGGTGTCGGATGAGCAGTTCTTC. It is translated as CASSLAGARVSDEQFF.

The chain recombines TRBV4-2 with TRBJ1-5; no firm D call. The CDR3 is 16 residues long. V lost 0 bases and J lost 2, with 11 bases in between. CDR1 and CDR2 (germline): LGHNA, YNFKEQ. The CDR3 region has the DNA TGTGCCAGCAGCCAAGAAGCGGGGTCGGGCAATCAGCCCCAGCATTTT. Translation: CASSQEAGSGNQPQHF.

This chain uses TRBV5-1 with TRBJ2-1; 11 bases are shared with TRBD2. V was pared by 1 base and J by 7 bases, with 7 bases of the junction left unmatched. CDR3 length equals 16 residues. The germline CDR1 and CDR2 sequences are SGHRS and YFSETQ. The CDR3 region has the DNA TGCGCCAGCAGCTTGTTGGCTAGCGGGGGGCGGAATGAGCAGTTCTTC. Its translation is CASSLLASGGRNEQFF.

The chain couples TRBV18 to TRBJ2-7, with D tentatively TRBD1 or TRBD2 (7 bases each). The CDR3 is made up of 15 amino acids. The V gene lost 2 bases and the J gene lost 5 bases, with 16 bases spanning the gap. Germline lookup yields CDR1 KGHSH and CDR2 LQKENI. The CDR3 bases are TGTGCCAGCTCACCAAGGGGGAGGGGGCTGGACGAGCAGTACTTC. Translation: CASSPRGRGLDEQYF.

The chain recombines TRBV10-3 with TRBJ1-5; D is unclear. V gave up 2 bases and J gave up 5 bases, with 7 bases separating them. The CDR3 is 13 amino acids. Germline CDR1 reads ENHRY; CDR2 reads SYGVKD. CDR3 amino acids: CAISEEVDQPQHF. For the CDR3, the DNA is TGTGCCATCAGTGAGGAGGTCGATCAGCCCCAGCATTTT.

This chain links TRBV18 with TRBJ1-5, with D uncertain. The length of the CDR3 is 16 residues. Germline values: CDR1 KGHSH, CDR2 LQKENI. V lost 3 bases and J lost 5, with 17 bases in between. CDR3 amino acids: CASSPYADTRDQPQHF. CDR3 in DNA: TGTGCCAGCTCACCGTATGCCGATACCCGAGATCAGCCCCAGCATTTT.

V usage is TRBV6-6 and J usage is TRBJ2-3; maybe TRBD1 (6 bases). The germline CDR1 and CDR2 sequences are MNHNY and SVGAGI (reference sequence). CDR3 length: 13 residues. V lost 7 bases and J 5 bases, leaving 13 bases between the germline ends. The CDR3 loop reads CASNKLQGDTQYF. For the CDR3, the DNA is TGTGCCAGCAACAAATTACAGGGAGATACGCAGTATTTT.

As regards this clone: This sample includes further DNA sequences coding for the same CDR3. J is TRBJ2-2 and V is TRBV6-5; D possibly uses TRBD1 or TRBD2 (5 bases each). Germline CDR1 MNHEY, CDR2 SVGAGI. Trimming stripped 7 bases from V and 2 bases from J, with 11 bases between. CDR3 size: 14 residues. In nucleotides, the CDR3 is TGTGCCAGCAAACCGGGACCCAACACCGGGGAGCTGTTTTTT. Amino acid sequence: CASKPGPNTGELFF.